This T cell receptor beta chain appears in the sequencing data of a study of PD-1 and CTLA-4 blockade in melanoma. Some clones are missing from TCRdb's copy, which holds only in-frame ones; the method was immunoSEQ multiplex PCR. The sample records 25,000 to 35,000 clones, around 90% being singletons. Sequenced here: CD8+ T cells from peripheral blood, sampled before anti-PD-1 treatment. This TCR came from a human donor with melanoma.

CDR3 residues: CASSLSAGSPFYTF. The CDR3 region has the DNA TGTGCCAGCAGCTTATCGGCAGGGTCACCTTTTTACACCTTC. The chain uses TRBV7-9 and TRBJ1-2, with D tentatively TRBD1 (5 bases). Germline V CDR1 and CDR2: SEHNR, FQNEAQ (reference sequence). The CDR3 has 14 amino acids. With 2 bases removed from V and 11 bases from J, the gap between germline ends came to 18 bases.